Sequencing of this TCR beta chain was carried out in a study of radiotherapy plus CTLA-4 blockade in lung cancer. On the study more broadly: Objective response was observed in more than 15% of patients, and disease control in 31%.

Germline CDR1 MGHDK, CDR2 SYGVNS. With 2 bases clipped from V and 6 bases from J, the junction kept 12 bases outside the gene matches. The CDR3 length is 17 residues. The assay was immunoSEQ multiplex PCR, and TCRdb's table has in-frame clones only and misses some. The profile covers more than 35,000 clones, with 75% to 90% appearing a single time and 5% to 6% taken by the ten largest. This clone occurred once. The gene calls are TRBV25-1 and TRBJ2-1, with TRBD2 matching 8 bases. The sample consisted of peripheral blood, taken from a patient treated with radiotherapy plus ipilimumab. The sequence was obtained from a human donor with non-small cell lung cancer who had stable disease on radiotherapy plus ipilimumab. The CDR3 here is CASSEGAGTRGLNEQFF. CDR3 DNA: TGTGCCAGCAGTGAAGGGGCCGGGACTAGAGGTCTCAATGAGCAGTTCTTC.